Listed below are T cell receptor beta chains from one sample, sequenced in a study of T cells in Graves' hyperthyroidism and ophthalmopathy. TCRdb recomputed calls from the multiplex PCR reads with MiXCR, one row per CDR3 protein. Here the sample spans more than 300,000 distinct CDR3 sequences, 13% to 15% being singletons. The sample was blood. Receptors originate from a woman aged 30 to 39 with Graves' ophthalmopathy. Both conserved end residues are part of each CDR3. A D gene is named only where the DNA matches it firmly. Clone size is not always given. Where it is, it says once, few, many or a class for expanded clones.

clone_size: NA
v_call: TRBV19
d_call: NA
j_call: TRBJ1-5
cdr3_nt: TGTGCCAGTAGTATAAGGTCCGTTTTGCCCCAGCATTTT
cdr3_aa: CASSIRSVLPQHF

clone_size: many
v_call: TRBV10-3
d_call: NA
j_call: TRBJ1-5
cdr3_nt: TGTGCCATCAGTGAGTCTGCTCAGCCCCAGCATTTT
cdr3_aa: CAISESAQPQHF

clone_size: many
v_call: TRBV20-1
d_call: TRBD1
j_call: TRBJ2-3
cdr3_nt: TGCAGTGCTAGAGATTACCGGGACAGGGGGCCAGATACGCAGTATTTT
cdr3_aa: CSARDYRDRGPDTQYF

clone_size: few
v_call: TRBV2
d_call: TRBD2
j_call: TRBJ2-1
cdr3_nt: TGTGCCAGCAGTGACGGGACTAGCGTCGTCGATGAGCAGTTCTTC
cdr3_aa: CASSDGTSVVDEQFF

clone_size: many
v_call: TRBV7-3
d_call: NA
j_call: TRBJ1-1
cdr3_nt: TGTGCCAGCAGCTTTTCAGCTAACACTGAAGCTTTCTTT
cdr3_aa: CASSFSANTEAFF

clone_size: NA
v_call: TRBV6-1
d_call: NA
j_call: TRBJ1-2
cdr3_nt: TGTGCCAGCACAAGGTGGCAGGGAAATAGAGGCTACACCTTC
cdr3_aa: CASTRWQGNRGYTF

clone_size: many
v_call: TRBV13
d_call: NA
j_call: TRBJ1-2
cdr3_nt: TGTGCCAGCAGCTCCCGAATTCCCTACAAGGCTAACTATGGCTACACCTTC
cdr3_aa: CASSSRIPYKANYGYTF

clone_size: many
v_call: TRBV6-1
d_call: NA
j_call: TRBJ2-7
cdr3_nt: TGTGCCAGCAGCCACGACTACTACGAGCAGTACTTC
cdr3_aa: CASSHDYYEQYF

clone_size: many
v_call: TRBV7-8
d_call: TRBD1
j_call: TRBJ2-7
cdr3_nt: TGTGCCAGCAGTGCAAGCTGGACAGGGAACTACGAGCAGTACTTC
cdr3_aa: CASSASWTGNYEQYF

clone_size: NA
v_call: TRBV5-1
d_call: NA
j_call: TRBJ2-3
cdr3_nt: TGCGCCAGCAGCTTGGTGGGGGGCTCAGATACGCAGTATTTT
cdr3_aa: CASSLVGGSDTQYF

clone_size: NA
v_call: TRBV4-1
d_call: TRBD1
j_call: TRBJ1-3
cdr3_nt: TGCGCCAGCAGCCCTCGCCAGGGACAGGGAAGAAACACCATATATTTT
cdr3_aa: CASSPRQGQGRNTIYF